This TCR beta chain was observed in a study of brain T cells in children with intractable seizures. This CDR3 contains 13 residues. V was cut by 0 bases and J by 2 bases, with 6 bases left in between. Germline V gene lookup returns CDR1 SGDLS and CDR2 YYNGEE. Surgery cases with the highest brain T cell transcript signatures were chosen for sequencing. Repertoires were generated with immunoSEQ multiplex PCR, while TCRdb's copy carries only in-frame clones and drops some. The repertoire holds 70,000 to 90,000 clones, with 93% as singletons. This clone was recorded a few times. The origin of this receptor is a boy under two years old with tuberous sclerosis and intractable seizures. The sample here was peripheral blood, taken at surgery. The chain carries TRBV9 and TRBJ2-7; D is unresolved. CDR3 residues: CASSVGATYEQYF. The CDR3 bases are TGTGCCAGCAGCGTAGGAGCAACCTACGAGCAGTACTTC.